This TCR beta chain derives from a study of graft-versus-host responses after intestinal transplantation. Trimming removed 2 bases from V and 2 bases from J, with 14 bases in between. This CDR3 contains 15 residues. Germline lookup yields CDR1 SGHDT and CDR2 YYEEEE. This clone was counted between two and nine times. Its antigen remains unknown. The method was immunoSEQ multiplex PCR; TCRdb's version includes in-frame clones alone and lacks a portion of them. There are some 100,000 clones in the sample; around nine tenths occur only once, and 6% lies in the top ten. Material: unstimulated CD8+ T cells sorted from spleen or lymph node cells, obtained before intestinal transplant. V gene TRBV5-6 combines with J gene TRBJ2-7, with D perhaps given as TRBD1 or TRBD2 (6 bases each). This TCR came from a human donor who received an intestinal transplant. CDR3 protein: CASSFWGATTYEQYF. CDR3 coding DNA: TGTGCCAGCAGCTTTTGGGGGGCGACTACCTACGAGCAGTACTTC.